This is a list of T cell receptor beta chains from one sample in a study of Ad26.COV2.S vaccination and SARS-CoV-2 variants. Using immunoSEQ multiplex PCR, the repertoire was profiled, and TCRdb retains in-frame clones only, with some absent. The sample holds 330,000 or so clones, 75% to 90% seen once. The sequenced sample was peripheral blood, obtained in a trial of Ad26.COV2.S vaccine versus placebo. The receptors derive from a person aged 18-65 years who received the Ad26.COV2.S COVID-19 vaccine or a placebo. CDR3s include the opening cysteine and the closing phenylalanine or tryptophan. The D gene is left open where the match is weak. Rows give clone size only sometimes, using once, few, many, or a class for an expanded clone.

>once|TRBV9|NA|16|TRBJ2-5
CASSLYQSGGEETQYF
TGTGCCAGCAGCCTTTATCAATCAGGGGGGGAAGAGACCCAGTACTTC
>NA|TRBV6-2/TRBV6-3|NA|15|TRBJ1-1
CASSSQRNPNTEAFF
TGTGCCAGCAGTTCGCAGAGAAATCCGAACACTGAAGCTTTCTTT
>NA|TRBV7-3|TRBD2|16|TRBJ2-3
CASSSGLAGVKDTQYF
TGTGCCAGCAGCTCCGGACTAGCGGGAGTAAAGGATACGCAGTATTTT
>NA|TRBV6-2/TRBV6-3|NA|21|TRBJ2-2
CASSYSGLGGPGSRNTGELFF
TGTGCCAGCAGTTACTCGGGGCTCGGCGGCCCAGGGTCGCGGAACACCGGGGAGCTGTTTTTT
>NA|TRBV7-9|NA|12|TRBJ2-1
CASSSEGYEQFF
TGTGCCAGCAGCTCGGAGGGGTATGAGCAGTTCTTC
>NA|TRBV4-1|NA|17|TRBJ1-2
CASSQGGFGTVNYGYTF
TGCGCCAGCAGCCAAGGAGGTTTCGGGACGGTTAACTATGGCTACACCTTC
>once|TRBV27|NA|14|TRBJ2-7
CASSAQGAPYEQYF
TGTGCCAGCAGTGCACAGGGAGCTCCCTACGAGCAGTACTTC
>NA|TRBV2|NA|14|TRBJ2-5
CASSGQTKQETQYF
TGTGCCAGCAGTGGTCAGACAAAACAAGAGACCCAGTACTTC
>NA|TRBV6-2/TRBV6-3|NA|16|TRBJ2-3
CASSYSDSGNTDTQYF
TGTGCCAGCAGTTACTCGGATAGCGGTAACACAGATACGCAGTATTTT
>NA|TRBV6-5|NA|15|TRBJ2-5
CASSYLPGNQETQYF
TGTGCCAGCAGTTACCTCCCGGGGAACCAAGAGACCCAGTACTTC
>NA|TRBV2|TRBD1|15|TRBJ2-7
CASSVSGTGGYEQYF
TGTGCCAGCAGTGTTTCTGGGACAGGGGGTTACGAGCAGTACTTC
>NA|TRBV11-3|TRBD2|16|TRBJ2-1
CASSLGLAGGDNEQFF
TGTGCCAGCAGCTTAGGGCTAGCGGGGGGAGACAATGAGCAGTTCTTC
>NA|TRBV6-2/TRBV6-3|NA|14|TRBJ1-2
CASSYSQTAGGYTF
TGTGCCAGCAGTTACTCTCAAACGGCGGGTGGCTACACCTTC
>NA|TRBV7-2|TRBD2|15|TRBJ2-7
CASSSRAGGQYEQYF
TGTGCCAGCAGCTCAAGAGCGGGGGGGCAATACGAGCAGTACTTC
>NA|TRBV6-2/TRBV6-3|NA|16|TRBJ1-5
CASSYAGSYSNQPQHF
TGTGCCAGCAGTTACGCGGGATCCTATAGCAATCAGCCCCAGCATTTT
>few|TRBV7-9|NA|17|TRBJ1-1
CASSYRPLASENTEAFF
TGTGCCAGCAGCTACAGACCTCTCGCCAGCGAGAACACTGAAGCTTTCTTT
>NA|TRBV7-9|TRBD2|14|TRBJ2-1
CASSFSGRMDEQFF
TGTGCCAGCAGCTTTAGCGGGAGGATGGATGAGCAGTTCTTC
>NA|TRBV3-1/TRBV3-2|NA|13|TRBJ1-2
CASSQISVNGYTF
TGTGCCAGCAGCCAAATCTCGGTGAATGGCTACACCTTC
>NA|TRBV6-2/TRBV6-3|NA|13|TRBJ2-2
CASSYSGTGELFF
TGTGCCAGCAGTTACTCGGGGACCGGGGAGCTGTTTTTT
>once|TRBV15|TRBD1|13|TRBJ1-5
CATKGQLNQPQHF
TGTGCCACCAAGGGACAGCTTAATCAGCCCCAGCATTTT
>NA|TRBV29-1|NA|14|TRBJ1-2
CSVAPRGDTFSYTF
TGCAGCGTTGCCCCTCGAGGGGACACATTTAGCTACACCTTC
>NA|TRBV9|NA|14|TRBJ2-6
CASSVEAGANVLTF
TGTGCCAGCAGCGTGGAAGCTGGGGCCAACGTCCTGACTTTC
>NA|TRBV24-1|TRBD1|13|TRBJ1-1
CATRDSDRTEAFF
TGTGCCACCCGGGACAGTGACAGGACTGAAGCTTTCTTT
>NA|TRBV4-3|NA|15|TRBJ2-2
CASSQESAYTGELFF
TGCGCCAGCAGCCAAGAAAGCGCATACACCGGGGAGCTGTTTTTT
>NA|TRBV9|TRBD2|15|TRBJ2-7
CASSAGLAGPYEQYF
TGTGCCAGCAGCGCTGGGCTAGCGGGACCGTACGAGCAGTACTTC
>NA|TRBV7-9|TRBD1|15|TRBJ1-4
CASSLTGGTNEKLFF
TGTGCCAGCAGCTTGACAGGGGGGACTAATGAAAAACTGTTTTTT
>NA|TRBV4-1|NA|13|TRBJ2-1
CASRPTDRNEQFF
TGCGCCAGCAGGCCTACGGACAGAAATGAGCAGTTCTTC
>NA|TRBV7-7|TRBD1|15|TRBJ2-2
CASSPRTGNTGELFF
TGTGCCAGCAGCCCACGGACAGGGAACACCGGGGAGCTGTTTTTT
>NA|TRBV11-3|TRBD2|18|TRBJ2-1
CASSLRFLAGGINNEQFF
TGTGCCAGCAGCTTACGATTCCTAGCGGGGGGCATAAACAATGAGCAGTTCTTC
>once|TRBV24-1|NA|20|TRBJ2-2
CATSGGPLGADPSNTGELFF
TGTGCCACCAGTGGGGGCCCACTGGGAGCTGATCCGTCGAACACCGGGGAGCTGTTTTTT
>NA|TRBV4-1|NA|17|TRBJ2-3
CASSQDRLVYVTDTQYF
TGCGCCAGCAGCCAAGATAGGCTAGTCTACGTTACAGATACGCAGTATTTT
>NA|TRBV30|NA|15|TRBJ1-5
CAWRGRTAPNQPQHF
TGTGCCTGGAGGGGCCGGACAGCACCCAATCAGCCCCAGCATTTT
>NA|TRBV12-3/TRBV12-4|NA|11|TRBJ1-2
CASNTGAGYTF
TGTGCCAGCAACACAGGAGCTGGCTACACCTTC
>NA|TRBV9|NA|16|TRBJ1-4
CASSTHPGLANEKLFF
TGTGCCAGCAGCACCCATCCGGGGTTGGCTAATGAAAAACTGTTTTTT
>NA|TRBV15|NA|15|TRBJ1-5
CATSRAVNSNQPQHF
TGTGCCACCAGCAGAGCAGTAAATAGCAATCAGCCCCAGCATTTT
>NA|TRBV19|NA|13|TRBJ1-1
CASIPTEGGEAFF
TGTGCCAGTATTCCGACAGAGGGCGGTGAAGCTTTCTTT
>NA|TRBV28|NA|16|TRBJ2-5
CASSVAGILIEETQYF
TGTGCCAGCAGTGTCGCCGGGATCTTGATAGAAGAGACCCAGTACTTC
>NA|TRBV5-1|TRBD1|16|TRBJ1-2
CASSLVVDRGVDGYTF
TGCGCCAGCAGCTTGGTGGTGGACAGGGGAGTAGATGGCTACACCTTC
>NA|TRBV7-8|NA|13|TRBJ2-3
CASSPSLADTQYF
TGTGCCAGCAGCCCCTCCCTGGCAGATACGCAGTATTTT
>NA|TRBV5-1|NA|13|TRBJ1-2
CASRKWGLYGYTF
TGCGCCAGCAGGAAGTGGGGACTTTATGGCTACACCTTC
>NA|TRBV3-1/TRBV3-2|NA|15|TRBJ1-2
CASSQSFVENYGYTF
TGTGCCAGCAGCCAATCTTTCGTAGAGAACTATGGCTACACCTTC